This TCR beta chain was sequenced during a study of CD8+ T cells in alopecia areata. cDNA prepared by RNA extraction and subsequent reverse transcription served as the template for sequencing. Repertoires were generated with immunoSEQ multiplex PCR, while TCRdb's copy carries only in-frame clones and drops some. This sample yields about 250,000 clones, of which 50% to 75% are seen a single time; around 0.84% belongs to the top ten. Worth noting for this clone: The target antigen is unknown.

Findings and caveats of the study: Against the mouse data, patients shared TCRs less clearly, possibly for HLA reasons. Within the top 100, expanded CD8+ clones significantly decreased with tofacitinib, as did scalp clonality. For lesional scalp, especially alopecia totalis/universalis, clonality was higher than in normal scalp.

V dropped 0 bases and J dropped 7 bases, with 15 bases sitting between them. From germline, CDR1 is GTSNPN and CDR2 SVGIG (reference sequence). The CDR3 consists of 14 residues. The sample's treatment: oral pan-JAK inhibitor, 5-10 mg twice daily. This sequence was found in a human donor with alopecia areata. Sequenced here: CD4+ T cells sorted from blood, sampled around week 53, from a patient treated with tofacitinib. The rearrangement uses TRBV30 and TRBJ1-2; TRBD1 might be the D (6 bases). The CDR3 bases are TGTGCCTGGAGTGTAGGTCAGGGGACTTTTGGCTACACCTTC. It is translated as CAWSVGQGTFGYTF.